This T cell receptor (beta chain) came from a study of PD-1 blockade in classical Hodgkin lymphoma. Whole-study results and caveats: The study found complete responders had baseline diversity similar to newly diagnosed patients. Anyone who began nivolumab under 1 year after ASCT was excluded.

Germline V gives CDR1 KGHSH, CDR2 LQKENI. The CDR3 is 12 amino acids in total, end residues counted. Here immunoSEQ multiplex PCR was the method, and the copy in TCRdb shows in-frame clones only, minus some. Seen here are roughly 41,000 clones, 85% to 90% observed once, and the top ten hold approximately 7.6%. In the case of this clone: The antigen remains unidentified. The CDR3 carries no conserved terminal phenylalanine or tryptophan, so it likely arises from a read error. The DNA is omitted, as the CDR3 cannot be located on it reliably, and the CDR3 follows TCRdb's listing.

Every single patient, without exception, relapsed after autologous stem cell transplantation, and brentuximab vedotin exposure varied. Reported best responses ranged across complete response, partial response or progressive disease. This sequence was found in a human donor with classical Hodgkin lymphoma. This rearrangement joins TRBV18 to TRBJ1-2. Here the sequenced sample was peripheral blood mononuclear cells (PBMCs), taken before the second cycle of nivolumab. CDR3 loop: CASSLRDGHVTL.